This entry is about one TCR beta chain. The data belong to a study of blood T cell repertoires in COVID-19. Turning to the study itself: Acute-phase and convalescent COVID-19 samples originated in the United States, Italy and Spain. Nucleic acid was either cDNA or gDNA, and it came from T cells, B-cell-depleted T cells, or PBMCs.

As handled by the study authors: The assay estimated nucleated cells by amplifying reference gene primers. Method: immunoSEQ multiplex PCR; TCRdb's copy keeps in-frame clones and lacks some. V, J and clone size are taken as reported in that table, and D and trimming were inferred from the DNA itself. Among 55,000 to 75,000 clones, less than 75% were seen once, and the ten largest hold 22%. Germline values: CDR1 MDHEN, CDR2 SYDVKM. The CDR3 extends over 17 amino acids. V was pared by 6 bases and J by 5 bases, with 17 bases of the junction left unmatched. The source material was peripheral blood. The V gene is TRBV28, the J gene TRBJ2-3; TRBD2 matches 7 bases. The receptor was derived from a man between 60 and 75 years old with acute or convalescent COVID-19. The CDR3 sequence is CASSPPWGGPGRDTQYF. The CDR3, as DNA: TGTGCCAGCAGCCCGCCCTGGGGAGGGCCAGGGAGAGATACGCAGTATTTT.